This T cell receptor beta chain emerged from a study of T-cell memory formation after mild COVID-19 (dated by TCRdb to 2020 to 2023). In the study overall: TCR sequence clusters from the two donors were largely donor specific. In a couple of donors, T-cell clones that expanded and contracted after mild COVID-19 were followed by sequencing TCRalpha and TCRbeta repertoires longitudinally. The cohort was made up of two young adult volunteers, one female and one male, who were previously healthy.

What the work shows at the level of the full study, not this receptor alone: Whether the second-wave clones peaking on day 37 were SARS-CoV-2 specific was not confirmed. Balanced CD4/CD8 phenotypes were observed for clones contracting from day 15 to 85, whereas a bias towards CD4+ was observed for a second wave of clones expanding from day 15 to 37. Some responding clones were detected in pre-infection memory, suggesting pre-existing cross-reactive memory T cells joined the SARS-CoV-2 response. The study covered only a couple of mild cases, and larger cohorts including severe cases with pre-infection samples were considered necessary. Contracting CD4+ clones turned up mainly in the CM and EM memory subsets, whereas EMRA was where CD8+ clones were enriched.

Instrument used: Illumina NovaSeq 6000. TCRalpha and TCRbeta cDNA libraries were built by 5'RACE with constant-segment primers, adding sample barcodes and unique molecular identifiers. RNA was extracted from every sample with Trizol reagent. Library amplification was performed in two PCR steps, and a second sample barcode and Illumina TruSeq adapters were introduced in the second step. Sequencing of libraries was performed on an Illumina NovaSeq with 2 x 150 bp paired-end reads. As for the original processing: Demultiplexing of reads and collapsing into UMI-guided consensus sequences were performed with migec v1.2.7. With mixcr v2.1.11, UMI consensuses were aligned to TRA and TRB V and J templates and assembled into clonotypes. A clonotype was counted as expanded or contracted only when both edgeR and NoisET called the clonotype significant, with the noise models trained on biological replicates. edgeR calls used a false discovery rate-adjusted p below 0.01 and a log2 fold-change threshold of 1. As an exploratory analysis of dynamics, max-normalized trajectories of the 1000 most abundant clonotypes were examined by PCA with hierarchical clustering. Each responding clone was given a CD4 or CD8 phenotype based on the CD4+ and CD8+ repertoires, which had been sequenced separately. Using fastp at Q25 and MiXCR, TCRdb reprocessed the public reads and kept productive beta chains. Under each unique CDR3 protein, matching rows form one entry showing the most common genes and DNA. The V and J calls and clone size are TCRdb's, not the authors'. The sample contains around 60,000 distinct CDR3 sequences, more than 8% of them found a single time. About 1.1% of the sample is taken by the ten largest.

Between the V and J ends, shortened by 0 bases and 9 bases respectively, the junction contains 13 bases. CDR1 SGDLS and CDR2 YYNGEE were looked up in the germline V gene. The cysteine opens and the phenylalanine closes a CDR3 of 15 amino acids. This entry keeps only the CDR3 DNA: 45 bases, framed from base 1. This clonotype was seen many times. Its antigen remains undetermined. Base qualities were left out, and no much larger clone turns up one base away. Ficoll-Paque density gradient centrifugation was used to isolate PBMCs. Rearrangement joined TRBV9 to TRBJ1-6, with the D gene too uncertain to name. Sequencing was done on a sample of PBMCs or a T cell subset sorted from them (not recorded which). The sequence was collected from a man between 18 and 35 years old who had mild COVID-19 (a few samples of this study predate the infection). The sample titles of this study are shuffled in the database, so cell type and time point are left out; the donor was told from shared clones. The bases are TGTGCCAGCAGCGTAGATGGGTTATGGGGTTCACCCCTCCACTTT. This is translated as CASSVDGLWGSPLHF.